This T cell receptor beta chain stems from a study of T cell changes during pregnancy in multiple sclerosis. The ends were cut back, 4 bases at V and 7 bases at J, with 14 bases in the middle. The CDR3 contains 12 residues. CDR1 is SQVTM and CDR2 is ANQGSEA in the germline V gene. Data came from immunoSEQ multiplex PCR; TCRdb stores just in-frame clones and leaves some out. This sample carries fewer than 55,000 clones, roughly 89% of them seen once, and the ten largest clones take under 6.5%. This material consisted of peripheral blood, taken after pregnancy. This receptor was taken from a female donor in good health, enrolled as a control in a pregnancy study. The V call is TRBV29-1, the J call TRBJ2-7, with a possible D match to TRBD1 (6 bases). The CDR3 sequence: CSVGAGAREQYF. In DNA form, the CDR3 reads TGCAGCGTTGGGGCAGGGGCGAGGGAGCAGTACTTC.